This T cell receptor (beta chain) stems from a study of cytomegalovirus exposure and HLA in healthy donors. Vbeta (60) and Jbeta (13) primers were used in the PCR. Profiled with immunoSEQ multiplex PCR; TCRdb holds only in-frame clones, not every one. The profile covers roughly 220,000 clones, with around 85% appearing a single time and less than 2% taken by the ten largest. This clone was picked up one time. Its antigen remains unknown. Points from the study as a whole: In vitro, three CMV-associated chains proved specific for CMV antigens.

J lost 8 bases, V lost 0 bases, and 11 bases had no gene match. The CDR3 is made up of 16 amino acids. Looked up from germline, CDR1 is MGHRA and CDR2 is YSYEKL. The TCR comes from a man aged 50 to 60 in good health and CMV-seronegative. The chain employs TRBV4-1 and TRBJ2-3, with TRBD1 matching over 7 bases. The sample comprised PBMCs. The CDR3: CASSQDRGTVPGTQYF. CDR3 DNA: TGCGCCAGCAGCCAAGATCGAGGGACAGTACCTGGTACGCAGTATTTT.